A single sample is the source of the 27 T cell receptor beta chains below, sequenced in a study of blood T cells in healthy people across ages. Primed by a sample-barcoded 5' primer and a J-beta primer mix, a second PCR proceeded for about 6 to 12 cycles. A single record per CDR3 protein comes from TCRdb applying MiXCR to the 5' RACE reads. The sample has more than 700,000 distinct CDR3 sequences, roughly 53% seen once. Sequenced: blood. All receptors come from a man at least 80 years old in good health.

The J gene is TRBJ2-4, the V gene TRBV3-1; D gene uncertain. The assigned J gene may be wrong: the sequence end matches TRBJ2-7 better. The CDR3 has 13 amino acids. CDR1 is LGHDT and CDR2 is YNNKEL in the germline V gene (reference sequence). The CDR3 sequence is CASSQGGYYEQYF. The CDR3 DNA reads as TGTGCCAGCAGCCAAGGAGGATACTACGAGCAGTACTTC.

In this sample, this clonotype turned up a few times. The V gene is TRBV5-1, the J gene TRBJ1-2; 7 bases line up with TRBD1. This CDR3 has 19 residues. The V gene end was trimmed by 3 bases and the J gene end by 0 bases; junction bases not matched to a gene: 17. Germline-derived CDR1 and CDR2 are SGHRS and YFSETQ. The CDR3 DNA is TGCGCCAGCAGCTGGGTATCAGGGACAGAACTTCCTGCTAACTATGGCTACACCTTC. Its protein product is CASSWVSGTELPANYGYTF.

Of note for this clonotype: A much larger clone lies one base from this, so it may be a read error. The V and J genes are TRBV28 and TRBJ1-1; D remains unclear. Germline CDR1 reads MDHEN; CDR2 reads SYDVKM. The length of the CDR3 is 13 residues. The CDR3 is CTSRRRGNTEAFF. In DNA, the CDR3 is TGTACCAGCAGGCGACGAGGGAACACTGAAGCTTTCTTT.

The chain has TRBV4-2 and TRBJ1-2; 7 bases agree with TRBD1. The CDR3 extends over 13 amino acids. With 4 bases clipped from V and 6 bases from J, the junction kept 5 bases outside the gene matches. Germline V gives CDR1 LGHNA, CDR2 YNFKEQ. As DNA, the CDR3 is TGTGCCAGCAGCCGTCAGGGGGTGGATGGCTACACCTTC. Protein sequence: CASSRQGVDGYTF.

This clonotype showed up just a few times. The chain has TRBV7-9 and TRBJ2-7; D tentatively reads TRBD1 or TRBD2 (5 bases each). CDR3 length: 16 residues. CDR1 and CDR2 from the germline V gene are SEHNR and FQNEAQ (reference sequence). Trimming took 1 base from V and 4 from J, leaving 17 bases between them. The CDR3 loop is CASSLEHAGTQYEQYF. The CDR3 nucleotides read TGTGCCAGCAGCTTAGAACACGCAGGGACGCAATACGAGCAGTACTTC. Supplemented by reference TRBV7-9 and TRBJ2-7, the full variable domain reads DTGVSQNPRHKITKRGQNVTFRCDPISEHNRLYWYRQTLGQGPEFLTYFQNEAQLEKSRLLSDRFSAERPKGSFSTLEIQRTEQGDSAMYLCASSLEHAGTQYEQYFGPGTRLTVT.

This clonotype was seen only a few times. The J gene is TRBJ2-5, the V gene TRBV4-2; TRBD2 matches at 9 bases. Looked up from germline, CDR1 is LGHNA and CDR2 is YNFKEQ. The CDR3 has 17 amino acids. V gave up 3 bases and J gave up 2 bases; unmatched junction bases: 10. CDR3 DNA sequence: TGTGCCAGCAGCCAGGCTCCGACTAGCGGTTTACAAGAGACCCAGTACTTC. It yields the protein CASSQAPTSGLQETQYF.

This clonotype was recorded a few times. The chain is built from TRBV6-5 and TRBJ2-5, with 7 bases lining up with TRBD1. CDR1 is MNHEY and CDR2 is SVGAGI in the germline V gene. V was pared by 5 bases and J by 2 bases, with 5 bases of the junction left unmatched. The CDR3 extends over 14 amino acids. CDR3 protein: CASSAYRGQETQYF. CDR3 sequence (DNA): TGTGCCAGCAGTGCCTACAGGGGACAAGAGACCCAGTACTTC.

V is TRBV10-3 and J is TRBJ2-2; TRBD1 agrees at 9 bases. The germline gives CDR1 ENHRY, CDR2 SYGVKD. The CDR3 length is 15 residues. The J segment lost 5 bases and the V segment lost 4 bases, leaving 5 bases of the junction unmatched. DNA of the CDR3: TGTGCCATCAGTGTGGGACAGGGAGGTACCGGGGAGCTGTTTTTT. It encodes CAISVGQGGTGELFF.

Here the CDR3 DNA reads TGTGCCACCAGGGGGACTAGCGGAAACACCGGGGAGCTGTTTTTT. This codes for CATRGTSGNTGELFF. The chain carries TRBV24-1 and TRBJ2-2, with TRBD2 matching 11 bases. The junction had 2 bases not matched to a gene; V was cut back by 7 bases and J by 2 bases. This CDR3 region has 15 residues. CDR1 is KGHDR, CDR2 SFDVKD, per germline.

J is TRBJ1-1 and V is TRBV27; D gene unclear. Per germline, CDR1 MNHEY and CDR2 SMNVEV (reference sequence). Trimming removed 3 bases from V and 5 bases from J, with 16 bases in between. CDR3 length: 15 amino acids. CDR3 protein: CASSLSPGPRTEAFF. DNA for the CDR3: TGTGCCAGCAGTTTGTCGCCGGGCCCGAGAACTGAAGCTTTCTTT.

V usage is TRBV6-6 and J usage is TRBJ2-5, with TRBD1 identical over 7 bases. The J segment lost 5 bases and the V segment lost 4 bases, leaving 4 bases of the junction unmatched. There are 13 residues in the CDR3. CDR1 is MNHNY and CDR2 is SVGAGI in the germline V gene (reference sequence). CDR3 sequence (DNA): TGTGCCAGCAGTTCCAGGGGGTCGGAGACCCAGTACTTC. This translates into CASSSRGSETQYF.

CDR3 DNA sequence: TGTGCCAGCAGCTCAACTAGCGGGAGGATGCACAGATACGCGTATTTT. This gives the protein CASSSTSGRMHRYAYF. The chain is built from TRBV7-9 and TRBJ2-3, with TRBD2 identical over 12 bases. Germline CDR1 is SEHNR and CDR2 is FQNEAQ (reference sequence). J was trimmed by 14 bases and V by 4 bases; bases with no gene match: 16. The CDR3 runs to 16 residues.

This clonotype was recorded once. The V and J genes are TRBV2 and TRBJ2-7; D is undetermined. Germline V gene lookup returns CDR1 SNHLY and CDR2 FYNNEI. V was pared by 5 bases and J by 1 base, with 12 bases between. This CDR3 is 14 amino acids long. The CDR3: CASSSLVISYEQYF. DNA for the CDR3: TGTGCCAGCAGTTCGCTAGTAATATCCTACGAGCAGTACTTC.

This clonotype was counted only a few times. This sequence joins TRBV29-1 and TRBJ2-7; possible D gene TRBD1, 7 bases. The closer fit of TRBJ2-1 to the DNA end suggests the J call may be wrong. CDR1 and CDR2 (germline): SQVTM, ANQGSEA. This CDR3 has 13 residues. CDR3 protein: CSVGWSGGNEQFF. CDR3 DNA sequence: TGCAGCGTTGGGTGGTCAGGGGGGAATGAGCAGTTCTTC.

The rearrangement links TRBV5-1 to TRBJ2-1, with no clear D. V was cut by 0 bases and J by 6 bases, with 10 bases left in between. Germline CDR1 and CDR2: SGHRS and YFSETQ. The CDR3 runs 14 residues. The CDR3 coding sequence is TGCGCCAGCAGCTTGGCCGCGGCCTCCAATGAGCAGTTCTTC. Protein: CASSLAAASNEQFF. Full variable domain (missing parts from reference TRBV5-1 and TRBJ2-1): KAGVTQTPRYLIKTRGQQVTLSCSPISGHRSVSWYQQTPGQGLQFLFEYFSETQRNKGNFPGRFSGRQFSNSRSEMNVSTLELGDSALYLCASSLAAASNEQFFGPGTRLTVL.

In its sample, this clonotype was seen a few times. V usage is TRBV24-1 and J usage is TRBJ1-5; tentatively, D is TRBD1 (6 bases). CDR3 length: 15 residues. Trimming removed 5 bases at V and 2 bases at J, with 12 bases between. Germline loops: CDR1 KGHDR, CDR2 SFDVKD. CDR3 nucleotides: TGTGCCACCAGTGGGGGGCATACAGGCAATCAGCCCCAGCATTTT. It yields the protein CATSGGHTGNQPQHF.

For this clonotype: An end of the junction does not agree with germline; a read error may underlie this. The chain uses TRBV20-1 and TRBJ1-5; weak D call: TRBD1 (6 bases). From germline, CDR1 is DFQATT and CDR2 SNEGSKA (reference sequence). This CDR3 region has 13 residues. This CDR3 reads CSAKGGSNQLQHF. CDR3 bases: TGCAGTGCGAAGGGGGGTAGCAATCAGCTCCAGCATTTT.

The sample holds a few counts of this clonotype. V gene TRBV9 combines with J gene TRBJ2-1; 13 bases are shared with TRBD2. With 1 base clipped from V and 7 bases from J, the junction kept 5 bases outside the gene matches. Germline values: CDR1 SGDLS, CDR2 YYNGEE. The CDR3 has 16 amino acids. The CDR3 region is CASSVTSGRVGNEQFF. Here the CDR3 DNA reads TGTGCCAGCAGCGTAACTAGCGGGAGGGTCGGGAATGAGCAGTTCTTC.

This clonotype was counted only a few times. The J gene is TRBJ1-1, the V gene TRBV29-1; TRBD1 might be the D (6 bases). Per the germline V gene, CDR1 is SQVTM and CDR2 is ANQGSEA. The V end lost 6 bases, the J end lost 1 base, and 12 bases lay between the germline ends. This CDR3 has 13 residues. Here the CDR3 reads CSVRQDGNTEAFF. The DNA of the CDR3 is TGCAGCGTCCGACAGGATGGGAACACTGAAGCTTTCTTT.

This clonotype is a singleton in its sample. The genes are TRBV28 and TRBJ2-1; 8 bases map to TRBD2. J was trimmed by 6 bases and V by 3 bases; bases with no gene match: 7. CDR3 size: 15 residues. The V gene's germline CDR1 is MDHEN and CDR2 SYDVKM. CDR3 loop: CASSFSGSRGNEQFF. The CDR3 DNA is TGTGCCAGCAGTTTCAGCGGGAGTAGGGGCAATGAGCAGTTCTTC. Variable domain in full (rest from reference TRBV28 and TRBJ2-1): DVKVTQSSRYLVKRTGEKVFLECVQDMDHENMFWYRQDPGLGLRLIYFSYDVKMKEKGDIPEGYSVSREKKERFSLILESASTNQTSMYLCASSFSGSRGNEQFFGPGTRLTVL.

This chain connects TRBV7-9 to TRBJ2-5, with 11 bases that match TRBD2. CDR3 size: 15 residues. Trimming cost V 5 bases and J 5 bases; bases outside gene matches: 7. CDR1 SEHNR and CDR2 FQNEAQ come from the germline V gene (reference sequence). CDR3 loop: CASSLSGREEETQYF. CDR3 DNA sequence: TGTGCCAGCAGCCTTAGCGGGAGGGAAGAGGAGACCCAGTACTTC.

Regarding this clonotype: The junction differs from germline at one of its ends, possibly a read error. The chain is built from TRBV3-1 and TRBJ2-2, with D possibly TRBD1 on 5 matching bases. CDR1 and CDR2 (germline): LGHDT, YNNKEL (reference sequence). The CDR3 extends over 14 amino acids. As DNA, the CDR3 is TGTGCCGGCAGTCATACACAAGGGGCCGGGGAGCTGTTTTTT. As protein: CAGSHTQGAGELFF.

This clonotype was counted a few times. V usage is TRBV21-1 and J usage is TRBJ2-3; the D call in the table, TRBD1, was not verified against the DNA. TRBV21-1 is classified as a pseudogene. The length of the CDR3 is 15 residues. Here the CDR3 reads CASSKARGLHRYAYF. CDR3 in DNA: TGTGCCAGCAGCAAAGCCCGGGGGCTGCACAGATACGCGTATTTT.

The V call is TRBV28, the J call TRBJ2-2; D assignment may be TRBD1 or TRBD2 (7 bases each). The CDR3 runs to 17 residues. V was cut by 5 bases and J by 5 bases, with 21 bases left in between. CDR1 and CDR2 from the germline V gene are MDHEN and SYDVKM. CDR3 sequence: CASSPRRQGGRTGELFF. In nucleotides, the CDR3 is TGTGCCAGCAGTCCCCGAAGACAGGGAGGGAGAACCGGGGAGCTGTTTTTT. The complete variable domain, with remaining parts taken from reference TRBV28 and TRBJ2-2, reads DVKVTQSSRYLVKRTGEKVFLECVQDMDHENMFWYRQDPGLGLRLIYFSYDVKMKEKGDIPEGYSVSREKKERFSLILESASTNQTSMYLCASSPRRQGGRTGELFFGEGSRLTVL.

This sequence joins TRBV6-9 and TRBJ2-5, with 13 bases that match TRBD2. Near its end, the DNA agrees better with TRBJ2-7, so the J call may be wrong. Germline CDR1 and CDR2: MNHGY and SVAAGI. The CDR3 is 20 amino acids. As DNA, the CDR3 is TGTGCCAGCAGCCCCACGCCCTTGACTAGCGGGGGGTCCAACCCCTACGAGCAGTACTTC. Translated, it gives CASSPTPLTSGGSNPYEQYF.

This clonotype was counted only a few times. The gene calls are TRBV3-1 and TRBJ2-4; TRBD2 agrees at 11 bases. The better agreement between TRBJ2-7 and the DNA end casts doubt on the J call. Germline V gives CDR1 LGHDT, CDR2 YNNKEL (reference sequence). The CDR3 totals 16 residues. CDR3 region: CASSQARLAGGDEQYF. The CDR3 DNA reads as TGTGCCAGCAGCCAAGCCCGGCTAGCGGGAGGTGACGAGCAGTACTTC.

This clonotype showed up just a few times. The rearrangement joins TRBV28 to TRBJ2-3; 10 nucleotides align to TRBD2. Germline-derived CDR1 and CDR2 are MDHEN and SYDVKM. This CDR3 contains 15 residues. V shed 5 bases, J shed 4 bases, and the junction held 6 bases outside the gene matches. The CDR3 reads CASSLAGAGSDTQYF. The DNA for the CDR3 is TGTGCCAGCAGTCTAGCGGGAGCGGGGTCAGATACGCAGTATTTT.